The clone carrying this TCR beta chain was recorded only once. The data stem from a study of blood T cell repertoires in COVID-19. Study context: COVID-19 samples from acute and convalescent phases originated in the United States, Italy and Spain. PBMCs, B-cell-depleted T cells, or T cells were the source of the cDNA or gDNA that made up the material.

Methods used by the authors: Nucleated cell number was recorded as an estimate derived from reference gene primer amplification. Sequencing used immunoSEQ multiplex PCR; TCRdb keeps in-frame clones, though not all of them. The V and J calls and clone size were taken over from that table, and D and trimming were inferred from the DNA. The table records 150,000 to 200,000 clones, approximately 84% of them present only once. The CDR3 consists of 14 residues. The V and J ends lost 5 bases and 2 bases, in that order; junction bases with no gene match: 2. Germline CDR1 MDHEN, CDR2 SYDVKM. V is TRBV28 and J is TRBJ1-4; 7 nucleotides line up with TRBD1. This receptor was taken from a man aged 18-30 years with active or convalescent COVID-19. Sequenced input: peripheral blood. Here the CDR3 DNA reads TGTGCCAGCAGTGAACAGGGGACTAATGAAAAACTGTTTTTT. It translates to CASSEQGTNEKLFF.